This T cell receptor (beta chain) was observed in a study of shared clonotypes between healthy human individuals. Across the whole study: Aged 18 to 49, the donors were a couple of women and a few men. General study findings and limits: Non-shared clonotypes were found to have lower generation probabilities than the clonotypes that were shared by all four of the sorted-subset donors. Large depth notwithstanding, sorted-subset sequencing proved incomplete by rarefaction. When naive CD4 clonotypes were compared across several donors, 4% to 6.5% were shared.

Naive CD8 populations comprised CD45RO-negative cells positively selected for CCR7, excluding terminally differentiated effector memory CD45RA+ cells. Between the trimmed V and J ends, which lost 0 bases and 0 bases, there was a span of 15 bases. The CDR3 is made up of 18 amino acids. Germline values: CDR1 KGHSH, CDR2 LQKENI. This clone was counted a few times. Its specificity is not known. Libraries were prepared by immunoSEQ multiplex PCR; TCRdb keeps only in-frame clonotypes and omits some of them. The repertoire has about 820,000 clones, around 93% of them found once; the top ten carry less than 25%.

The gene calls are TRBV18 and TRBJ2-1, with D perhaps matching TRBD2 (5 bases). Sequencing was performed on naive CD8+ T cells sorted from blood. The sequence was collected from a man younger than 40 in good health. In DNA, the CDR3 is TGTGCCAGCTCACCACCGGAGGACGGGTCCCGCTCCTACAATGAGCAGTTCTTC. Its translation: CASSPPEDGSRSYNEQFF.